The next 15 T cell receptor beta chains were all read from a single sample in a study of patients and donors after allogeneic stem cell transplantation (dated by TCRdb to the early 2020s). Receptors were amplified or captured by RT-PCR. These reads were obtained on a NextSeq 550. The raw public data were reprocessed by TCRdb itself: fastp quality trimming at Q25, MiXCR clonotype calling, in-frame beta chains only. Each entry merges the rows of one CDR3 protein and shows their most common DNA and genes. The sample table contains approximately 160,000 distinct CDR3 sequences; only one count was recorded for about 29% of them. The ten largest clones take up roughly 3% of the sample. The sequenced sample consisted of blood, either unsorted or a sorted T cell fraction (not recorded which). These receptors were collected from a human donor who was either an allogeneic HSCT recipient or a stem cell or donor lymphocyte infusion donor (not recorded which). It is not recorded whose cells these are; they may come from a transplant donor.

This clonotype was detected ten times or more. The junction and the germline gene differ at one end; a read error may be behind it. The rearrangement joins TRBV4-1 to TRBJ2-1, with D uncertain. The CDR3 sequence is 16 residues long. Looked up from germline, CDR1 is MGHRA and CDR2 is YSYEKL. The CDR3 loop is CASSQRPPGPYNEQFF. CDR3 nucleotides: TGCGCCAGCAGCCAAAGACCCCCCGGACCCTATAATGAGCAGTTCTTC.

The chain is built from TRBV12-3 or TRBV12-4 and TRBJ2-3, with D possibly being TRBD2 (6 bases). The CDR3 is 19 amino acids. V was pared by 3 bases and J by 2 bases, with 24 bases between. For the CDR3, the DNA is TGTGCCAGCAGTTTGGGGCGGGAAGTTAGGTGGCCGTACACAGATACGCAGTATTTT. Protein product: CASSLGREVRWPYTDTQYF.

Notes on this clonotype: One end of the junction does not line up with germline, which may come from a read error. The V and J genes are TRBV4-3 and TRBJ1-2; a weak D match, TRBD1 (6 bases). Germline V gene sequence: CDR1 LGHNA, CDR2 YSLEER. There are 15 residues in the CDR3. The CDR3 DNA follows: TGCGCCAGCAGCCAAGAGGGTACAGGGAGGTATGCCTACACCTTC. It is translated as CASSQEGTGRYAYTF.

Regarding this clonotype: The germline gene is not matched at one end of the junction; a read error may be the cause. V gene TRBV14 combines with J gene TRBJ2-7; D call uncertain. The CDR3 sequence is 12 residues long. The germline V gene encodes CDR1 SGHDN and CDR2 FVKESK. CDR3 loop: CASSRSSYERYF. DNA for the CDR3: TGTGCCAGCAGCCGTAGCTCCTACGAGCGGTACTTC.

The CDR3 region has the DNA TGTGCCAGCAGCTTAAACGGCGGGACCGACATTCAGTACTTC. Its translation is CASSLNGGTDIQYF. The rearrangement joins TRBV7-3 to TRBJ2-4, with D maybe TRBD2 (6 bases). V dropped 1 base and J dropped 8 bases, with 12 bases sitting between them. The CDR3 has 14 residues. The germline gives CDR1 SGHTA, CDR2 FQGTGA. The full variable domain, in which reference TRBV7-3 and TRBJ2-4 provide the parts outside the CDR3, is GAGVSQTPSNKVTEKGKYVELRCDPISGHTALYWYRQSLGQGPEFLIYFQGTGAADDSGLPNDRFFAVRPEGSVSTLKIQRTERGDSAVYLCASSLNGGTDIQYFGAGTRLSVL.

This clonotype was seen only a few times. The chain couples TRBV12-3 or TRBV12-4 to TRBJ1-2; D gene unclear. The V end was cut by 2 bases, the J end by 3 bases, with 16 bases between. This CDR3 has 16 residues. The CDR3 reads CASSLRRAAVYYGYTF. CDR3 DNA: TGTGCCAGCAGTTTACGCCGGGCCGCCGTATACTATGGCTACACCTTC.

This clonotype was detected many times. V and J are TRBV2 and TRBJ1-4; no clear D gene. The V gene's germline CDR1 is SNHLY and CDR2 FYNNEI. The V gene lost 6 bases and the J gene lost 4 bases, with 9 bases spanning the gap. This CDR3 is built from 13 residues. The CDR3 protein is CASRREGNEKLFF. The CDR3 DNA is TGTGCCAGCAGGCGGGAGGGTAATGAAAAACTGTTTTTT.

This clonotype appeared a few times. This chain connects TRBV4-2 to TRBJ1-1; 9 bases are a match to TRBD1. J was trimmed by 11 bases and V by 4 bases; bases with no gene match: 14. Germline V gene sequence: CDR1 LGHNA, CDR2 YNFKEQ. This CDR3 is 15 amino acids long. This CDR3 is CASSPQGAGGGWAFF. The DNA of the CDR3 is TGTGCCAGCAGCCCACAGGGGGCAGGGGGGGGCTGGGCTTTCTTT.

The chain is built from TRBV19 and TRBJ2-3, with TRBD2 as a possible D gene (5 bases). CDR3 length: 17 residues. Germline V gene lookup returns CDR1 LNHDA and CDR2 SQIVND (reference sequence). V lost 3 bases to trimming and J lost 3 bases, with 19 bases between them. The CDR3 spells CASSIRIYAGATDTQYF. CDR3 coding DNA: TGTGCCAGTAGTATCCGGATCTACGCGGGTGCAACAGATACGCAGTATTTT. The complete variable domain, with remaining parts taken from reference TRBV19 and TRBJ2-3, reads DGGITQSPKYLFRKEGQNVTLSCEQNLNHDAMYWYRQDPGQGLRLIYYSQIVNDFQKGDIAEGYSVSREKKESFPLTVTSAQKNPTAFYLCASSIRIYAGATDTQYFGPGTRLTVL.

Here the CDR3 DNA reads TGTGCCAGCAGCTTAATCCCGCTTGGATCTGGGGCCAACGTCCTGACTTTC. Protein: CASSLIPLGSGANVLTF. The rearrangement uses TRBV7-8 and TRBJ2-6; D remains unclear. The CDR3 totals 17 residues. V lost 2 bases to trimming and J lost 1 base, with 12 bases between them. In germline, CDR1 is SGHVS, CDR2 FQNEAQ.

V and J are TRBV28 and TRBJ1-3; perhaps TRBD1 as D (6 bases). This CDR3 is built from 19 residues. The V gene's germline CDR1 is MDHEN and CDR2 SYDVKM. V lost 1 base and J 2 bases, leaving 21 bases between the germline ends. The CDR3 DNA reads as TGTGCCAGCAGTTTATTTGGGCGGGGACACCACTCGACTGGAAACACCATATATTTT. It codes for CASSLFGRGHHSTGNTIYF.

This CDR3 reads CASSSPGPEQYF. The CDR3, as DNA: TGTGCCAGCAGCTCCCCCGGGCCCGAGCAGTACTTC. This chain connects TRBV12-3 or TRBV12-4 to TRBJ2-7; no clear D. V dropped 6 bases and J dropped 6 bases, with 12 bases sitting between them. The CDR3 totals 12 residues.

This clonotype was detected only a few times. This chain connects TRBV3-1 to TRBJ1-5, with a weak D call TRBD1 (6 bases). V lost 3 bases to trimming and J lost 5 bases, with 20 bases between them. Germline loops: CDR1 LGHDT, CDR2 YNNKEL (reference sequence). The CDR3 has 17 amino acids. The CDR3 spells CASSHYRVVGVYQPQHF. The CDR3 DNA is TGTGCCAGCAGCCATTACAGGGTCGTAGGTGTATATCAGCCCCAGCATTTT.

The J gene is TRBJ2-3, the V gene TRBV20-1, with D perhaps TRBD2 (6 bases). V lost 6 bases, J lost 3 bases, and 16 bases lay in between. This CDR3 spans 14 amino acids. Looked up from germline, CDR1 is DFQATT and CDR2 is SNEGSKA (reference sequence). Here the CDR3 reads CSASAAGRTDTQYF. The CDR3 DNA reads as TGCAGTGCAAGTGCGGCGGGGCGGACAGATACGCAGTATTTT.

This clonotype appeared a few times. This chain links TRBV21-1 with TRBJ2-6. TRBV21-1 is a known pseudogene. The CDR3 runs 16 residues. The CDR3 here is CASSRNTVAGANVLTF. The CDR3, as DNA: TGTGCCAGCAGCAGGAATACAGTAGCTGGGGCCAACGTCCTGACTTTC.